This T cell receptor beta chain was retrieved from a study of shared clonotypes between healthy human individuals. The CDR3 consists of 17 residues. Unmatched junction bases numbered 9, after V lost 3 bases and J lost 1 base. The germline V gene encodes CDR1 SGHRS and CDR2 YFSETQ. CD45RA+ naive and CD45RA-negative memory subsets were separated from CD4+ cells. TCRdb's table, derived via immunoSEQ multiplex PCR, lists solely in-frame clones and lacks some. The table shows approximately 2.4 million clones, with around 95% occurring only once. Sequenced sample: naive CD4+ T cells sorted from blood. Subset indicated: CD45RA+ positively selected. This TCR came from a man in his late teens or twenties in good health. This rearrangement joins TRBV5-1 to TRBJ2-1, with 8 bases identical to TRBD2. As DNA, the CDR3 is TGCGCCAGCAGCTACTTCGGCAGCGGGGGTTCCTACAATGAGCAGTTCTTC. Translating gives CASSYFGSGGSYNEQFF.